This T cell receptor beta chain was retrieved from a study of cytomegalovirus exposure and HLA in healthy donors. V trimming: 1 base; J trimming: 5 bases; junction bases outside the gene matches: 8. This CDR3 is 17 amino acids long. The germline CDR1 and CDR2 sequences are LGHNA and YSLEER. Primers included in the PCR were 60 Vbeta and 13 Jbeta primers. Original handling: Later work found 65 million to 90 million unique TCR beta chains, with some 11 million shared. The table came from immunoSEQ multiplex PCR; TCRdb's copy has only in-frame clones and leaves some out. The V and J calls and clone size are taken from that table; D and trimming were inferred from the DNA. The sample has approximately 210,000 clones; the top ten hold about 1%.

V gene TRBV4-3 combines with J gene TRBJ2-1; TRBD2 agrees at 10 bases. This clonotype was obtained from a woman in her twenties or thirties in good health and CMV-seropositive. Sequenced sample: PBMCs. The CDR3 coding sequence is TGCGCCAGCAGCCAAGGGTGGGGGCTAGCGGGGGACAATGAGCAGTTCTTC. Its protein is CASSQGWGLAGDNEQFF.